This T cell receptor (beta chain) originates from a study of cytomegalovirus exposure and HLA in healthy donors. General study results and limits: Investigators reported around 150 TCR beta chains as tied to cytomegalovirus. Published work reported that the classifier diagnosed cytomegalovirus status with high specificity and sensitivity. Later genetic work tied a missense DCLRE1C variant to beta-chain V and J trimming.

Vbeta (60) and Jbeta (13) primers were used in the PCR. Clones were sequenced by immunoSEQ multiplex PCR, and TCRdb holds only the in-frame ones, with some missing. The sample has 75,000 to 100,000 clones, roughly 72% seen once; the top ten hold around 0.53%. Turning to this clone: Its antigen is as yet unknown.

Sequencing was done on a sample of PBMCs. This receptor was obtained from a man in his thirties or forties in good health and CMV-seronegative.

CDR3 region: CASISTGGDEAFF. The CDR3, as DNA: TGTGCCAGCATCTCGACAGGGGGGGATGAAGCTTTCTTT. The chain employs TRBV2 and TRBJ1-1, with 9 bases matching TRBD1. The trim removed 7 bases at V and 7 bases at J, leaving 7 bases unmatched. Germline V lookup: CDR1 SNHLY, CDR2 FYNNEI. The CDR3 contains 13 residues.